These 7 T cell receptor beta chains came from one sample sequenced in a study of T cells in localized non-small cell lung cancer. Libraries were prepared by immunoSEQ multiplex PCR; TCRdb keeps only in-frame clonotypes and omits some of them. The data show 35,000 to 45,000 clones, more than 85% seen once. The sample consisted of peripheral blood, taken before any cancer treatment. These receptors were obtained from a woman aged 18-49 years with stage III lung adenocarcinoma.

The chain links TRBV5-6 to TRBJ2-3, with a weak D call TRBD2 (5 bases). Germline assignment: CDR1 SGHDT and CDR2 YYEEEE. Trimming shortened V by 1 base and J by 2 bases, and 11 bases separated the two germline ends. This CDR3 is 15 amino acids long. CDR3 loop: CASSLLSDYTDTQYF. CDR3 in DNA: TGTGCCAGCAGCTTGTTATCCGACTACACAGATACGCAGTATTTT.

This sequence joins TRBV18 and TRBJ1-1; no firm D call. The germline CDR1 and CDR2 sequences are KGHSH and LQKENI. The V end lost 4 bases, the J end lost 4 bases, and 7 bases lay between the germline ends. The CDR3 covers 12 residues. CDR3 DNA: TGTGCCAGCTCACTGCAGGTCACTGAAGCTTTCTTT. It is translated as CASSLQVTEAFF.

The CDR3 region has the DNA TGTGCCAGCTTCGCTCGCCGGGCCAGGGATGAGACCCAGTACTTC. Translating gives CASFARRARDETQYF. The chain is built from TRBV18 and TRBJ2-5, with a tentative D call TRBD1 (5 bases). Germline V gives CDR1 KGHSH, CDR2 LQKENI. There are 15 residues in the CDR3. Trimming took off 7 bases at V and 5 bases at J, with 20 bases between the two ends.

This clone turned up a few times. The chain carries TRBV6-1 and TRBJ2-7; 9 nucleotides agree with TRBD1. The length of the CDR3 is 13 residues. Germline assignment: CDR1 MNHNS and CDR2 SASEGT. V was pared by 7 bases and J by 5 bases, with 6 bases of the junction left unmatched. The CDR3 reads CASTGTGLNEQYF. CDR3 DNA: TGTGCCAGCACCGGGACAGGGCTTAACGAGCAGTACTTC.

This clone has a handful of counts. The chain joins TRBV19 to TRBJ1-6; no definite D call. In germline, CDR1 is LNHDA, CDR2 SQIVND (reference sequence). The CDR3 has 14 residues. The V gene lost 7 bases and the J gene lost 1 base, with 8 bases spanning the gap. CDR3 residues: CASMEGSYNSPLHF. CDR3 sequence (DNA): TGTGCCAGTATGGAGGGTTCCTATAATTCACCCCTCCACTTT.

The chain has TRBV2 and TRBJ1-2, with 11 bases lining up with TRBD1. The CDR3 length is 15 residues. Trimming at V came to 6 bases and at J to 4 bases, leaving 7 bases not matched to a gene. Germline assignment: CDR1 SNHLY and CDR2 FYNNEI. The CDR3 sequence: CASRRDRGSGYGYTF. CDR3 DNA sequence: TGTGCCAGCAGACGGGACAGGGGGAGCGGCTATGGCTACACCTTC.

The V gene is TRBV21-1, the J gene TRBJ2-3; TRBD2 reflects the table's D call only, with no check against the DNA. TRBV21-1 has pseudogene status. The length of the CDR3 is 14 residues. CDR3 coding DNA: TGTGCCACCCCAACCCGGGGTTACACAGATACGCAGTATTTT. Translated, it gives CATPTRGYTDTQYF.